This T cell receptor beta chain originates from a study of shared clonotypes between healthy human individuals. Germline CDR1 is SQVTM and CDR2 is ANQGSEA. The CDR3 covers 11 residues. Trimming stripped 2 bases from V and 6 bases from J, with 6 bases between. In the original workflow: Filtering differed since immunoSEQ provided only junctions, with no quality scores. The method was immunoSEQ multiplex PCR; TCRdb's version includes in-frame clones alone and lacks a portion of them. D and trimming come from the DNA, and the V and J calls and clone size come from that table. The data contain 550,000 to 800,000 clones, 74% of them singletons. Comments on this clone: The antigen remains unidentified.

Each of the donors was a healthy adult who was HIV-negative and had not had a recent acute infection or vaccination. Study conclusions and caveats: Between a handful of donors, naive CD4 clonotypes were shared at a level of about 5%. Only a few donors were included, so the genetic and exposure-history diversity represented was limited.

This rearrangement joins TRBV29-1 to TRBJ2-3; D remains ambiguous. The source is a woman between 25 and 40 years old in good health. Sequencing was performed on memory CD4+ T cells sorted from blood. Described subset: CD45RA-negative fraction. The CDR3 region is CSVEFRDTQYF. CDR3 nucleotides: TGCAGCGTTGAATTTCGGGATACGCAGTATTTT.